Listed below are T cell receptor beta chains from one sample, sequenced in a study of blood T cell repertoires in COVID-19. The repertoire was sequenced with immunoSEQ multiplex PCR; TCRdb's copy has only in-frame clones and lacks some. This table holds more than 85,000 clones, around 87% found once. The specimen sequenced was peripheral blood. These receptors all come from a man aged 50-60 years with active or convalescent COVID-19. Both conserved end residues are part of each CDR3. A D gene is named only where the DNA matches it firmly. The size entry is marked missing in some rows and otherwise reads once, few, many or a size class.

TRBV9,TRBJ1-2,-,-,CASSETGFQGYTF,TGTGCCAGCAGCGAGACAGGTTTCCAGGGCTACACCTTC
TRBV7-2,TRBJ2-3,once,TRBD1,CASSLGGQFTDTQYF,TGTGCCAGCAGCTTAGGGGGACAGTTCACAGATACGCAGTATTTT
TRBV27,TRBJ1-2,-,-,CASSPRRGYGYTF,TGTGCCAGCAGCCCCCGCAGGGGCTATGGCTACACCTTC
TRBV11-2,TRBJ1-6,-,-,CASRVQGSPLHF,TGTGCCAGCAGAGTACAGGGTTCACCCCTCCACTTT
TRBV5-1,TRBJ2-3,-,TRBD2,CASSTGGATDTQYF,TGCGCCAGCAGCACGGGGGGGGCCACAGATACGCAGTATTTT
TRBV19,TRBJ2-2,-,-,CASSTTRDTGELFF,TGTGCCAGTAGTACCACTCGAGACACCGGGGAGCTGTTTTTT
TRBV7-9,TRBJ1-1,-,-,CASSLGLLQGPTEAFF,TGTGCCAGCAGCTTAGGCCTACTACAGGGACCCACTGAAGCTTTCTTT
TRBV27,TRBJ1-3,-,-,CASSPRGSGNTIYF,TGTGCCAGCAGCCCCCGGGGATCTGGAAACACCATATATTTT
TRBV27,TRBJ2-6,-,TRBD1,CASSFTGQGLPGANVLTF,TGTGCCAGCAGTTTCACGGGACAGGGGCTCCCTGGGGCCAACGTCCTGACTTTC
TRBV7-2,TRBJ2-1,-,-,CASSLGGGLSDEQFF,TGTGCCAGCAGCTTAGGGGGGGGCCTGAGCGATGAGCAGTTCTTC
TRBV12-3/TRBV12-4,TRBJ1-2,-,TRBD1,CASSLETGIGYTF,TGTGCCAGCAGTTTGGAGACAGGGATCGGCTACACCTTC
TRBV7-2,TRBJ1-1,few,-,CASSGGQHTEAFF,TGTGCCAGCAGCGGTGGACAGCACACTGAAGCTTTCTTT